The source of this T cell receptor beta chain is a study of Ad26.COV2.S vaccination and SARS-CoV-2 variants. CDR3 length equals 16 residues. CDR1 and CDR2 (germline): SGDLS, YYNGEE. The junction had 6 bases not matched to a gene; V was cut back by 4 bases and J by 3 bases. Some clones are missing from TCRdb's copy, which holds only in-frame ones; the method was immunoSEQ multiplex PCR. The sample comprises roughly 100,000 clones, around three quarters of which are singletons, and 15% to 20% rests with the top ten. The sample here was peripheral blood, taken after recovery from COVID-19. The gene calls are TRBV9 and TRBJ2-1, with 11 nucleotides matching TRBD2. The receptor comes from a human donor who had recovered from COVID-19. The CDR3 spells CASSRTSGGYYNEQFF. The CDR3 nucleotides are TGTGCCAGCAGCCGTACTAGCGGGGGTTACTACAATGAGCAGTTCTTC.